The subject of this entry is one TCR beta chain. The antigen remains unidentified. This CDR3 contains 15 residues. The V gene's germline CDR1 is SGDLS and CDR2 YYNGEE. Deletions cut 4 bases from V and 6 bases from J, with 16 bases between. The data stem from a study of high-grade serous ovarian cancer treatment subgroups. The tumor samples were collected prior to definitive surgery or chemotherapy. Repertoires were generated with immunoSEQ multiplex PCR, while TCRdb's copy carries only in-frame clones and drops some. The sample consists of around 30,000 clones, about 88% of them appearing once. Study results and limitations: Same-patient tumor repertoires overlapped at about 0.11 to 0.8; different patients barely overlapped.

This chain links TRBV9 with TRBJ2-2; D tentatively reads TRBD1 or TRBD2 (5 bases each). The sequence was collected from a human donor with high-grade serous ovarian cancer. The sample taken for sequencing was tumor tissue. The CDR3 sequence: CASSLRPRDAGELFF. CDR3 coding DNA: TGTGCCAGCAGCCTCCGGCCTCGGGACGCCGGGGAGCTGTTTTTT. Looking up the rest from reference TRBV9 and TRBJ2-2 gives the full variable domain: DSGVTQTPKHLITATGQRVTLRCSPRSGDLSVYWYQQSLDQGLQFLIQYYNGEERAKGNILERFSAQQFPDLHSELNLSSLELGDSALYFCASSLRPRDAGELFFGEGSRLTVL.